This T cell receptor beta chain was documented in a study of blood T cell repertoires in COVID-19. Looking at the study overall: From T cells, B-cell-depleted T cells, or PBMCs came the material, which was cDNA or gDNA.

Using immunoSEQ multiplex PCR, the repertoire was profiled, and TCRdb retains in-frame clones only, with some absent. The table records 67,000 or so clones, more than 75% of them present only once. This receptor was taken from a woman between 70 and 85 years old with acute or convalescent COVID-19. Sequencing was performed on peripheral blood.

CDR3 bases: TGCGCCAGCAGCCAAGCCGGCTCAGGGCACTCTGGAAACACCATATATTTT. It translates to CASSQAGSGHSGNTIYF. The chain has TRBV4-1 and TRBJ1-3; possible D gene TRBD1, 5 bases. The CDR3 is 17 residues long. Germline values: CDR1 MGHRA, CDR2 YSYEKL. The V end lost 1 base, the J end lost 0 bases, and 13 bases lay between the germline ends.